The entry below gives a single T cell receptor (beta chain) sequence along with its context. The V and J ends lost 5 bases and 3 bases respectively, with 14 bases between them. The CDR3 contains 14 residues. Germline V lookup: CDR1 MNHEY, CDR2 SMNVEV (reference sequence). The data are from a study of cytomegalovirus exposure and HLA in healthy donors. With 60 Vbeta and 13 Jbeta primers, the PCR was carried out. Clones were sequenced by immunoSEQ multiplex PCR, and TCRdb holds only the in-frame ones, with some missing. Of more than 95,000 clones detected, approximately 72% appear once; the ten largest clones hold 1.3%.

This TCR derives from a man aged 30 to 39 in good health and CMV-seronegative. The genes are TRBV27 and TRBJ2-7, with D perhaps TRBD1 (6 bases). Material: PBMCs. CDR3 in amino acids: CASSITQGYYEQYF. CDR3 coding DNA: TGTGCCAGCAGTATAACGCAGGGGTACTACGAGCAGTACTTC.